The 24 T cell receptor beta chains reported below all come from one sample, sequenced in a study of sequential checkpoint blockade in melanoma. Specified treatment: randomized to nivolumab then ipilimumab (arm A) or the reverse (arm B). Assay used: immunoSEQ multiplex PCR; TCRdb lists only in-frame clones, some missing. The table includes under 400 clones, 15% to 20% detected once. The source was tumor tissue (inferred from file names), collected from a patient given nivolumab and ipilimumab in sequence. The source of these receptors is a human donor with melanoma.

This clone was observed a handful of times. The V call is TRBV6-8, the J call TRBJ2-5, with D possibly TRBD2 on 6 matching bases. The CDR3 covers 13 residues. The ends were cut back, 5 bases at V and 7 bases at J, with 14 bases in the middle. CDR1 and CDR2 (germline): MNHGY, SAAAGT. The CDR3: CASSRPPGGTQYF. CDR3 DNA: TGTGCCAGCAGTAGACCGCCCGGGGGGACCCAGTACTTC.

This clone counts as large. The V and J genes are TRBV6-1 and TRBJ2-7; 10 bases are shared with TRBD1. The CDR3 runs 15 residues. The germline V gene has CDR1 MNHNS and CDR2 SASEGT. J lost 5 bases, V lost 0 bases, and 4 bases had no gene match. CDR3: CASSEAEGTGDEQYV. CDR3 bases: TGTGCCAGCAGTGAAGCGGAGGGGACAGGGGACGAGCAGTACGTC.

This clone rates as medium-sized. This sequence joins TRBV9 and TRBJ1-2; 8 nucleotides line up with TRBD1. Germline trimming cut 0 bases from V and 2 bases from J; bases unmatched to any gene: 9. CDR1 SGDLS and CDR2 YYNGEE come from the germline V gene. CDR3 length equals 17 residues. The CDR3: CASSVEKGQGANYGYTF. The CDR3 DNA sequence: TGTGCCAGCAGCGTAGAAAAAGGTCAGGGGGCCAACTATGGCTACACCTTC.

The rearrangement uses TRBV6-8 and TRBJ1-4; D gene ambiguous. V lost 7 bases and J lost 7, with 16 bases in between. This CDR3 spans 14 amino acids. The germline V gene encodes CDR1 MNHGY and CDR2 SAAAGT. DNA for the CDR3: TGTGCCAGCACCTGGGCGGGAAGCGGTGAAAAACTGTTTTTT. Translating it yields CASTWAGSGEKLFF.

The V and J genes are TRBV19 and TRBJ1-5, with D possibly TRBD1 on 5 matching bases. The CDR3 consists of 15 residues. V lost 5 bases and J lost 5, with 16 bases in between. Germline V gene lookup returns CDR1 LNHDA and CDR2 SQIVND (reference sequence). The CDR3 sequence is CASSLEGLRDQPQHF. CDR3 DNA: TGTGCCAGTAGTCTTGAGGGGCTGAGGGATCAGCCCCAGCATTTT.

This clone rates as large. V gene TRBV11-3 combines with J gene TRBJ1-1, with D possibly matching TRBD1 (5 bases). CDR1 and CDR2 (germline): SGHNT, YENEEA. The CDR3 totals 14 residues. Trimming left V 1 base short and J 6 bases short, with 12 bases between. The CDR3 reads CASSLVGRGSEAFF. CDR3 in DNA: TGTGCCAGCAGCTTAGTGGGGCGGGGCTCTGAAGCTTTCTTT.

Judged by abundance, this clone is medium-sized (0.01 to 0.1%). The chain recombines TRBV11-3 with TRBJ2-1; 9 nucleotides agree with TRBD2. This CDR3 region has 16 residues. J lost 7 bases, V lost 2 bases, and 9 bases had no gene match. CDR1 and CDR2 from the germline V gene are SGHNT and YENEEA. The CDR3 DNA is TGTGCCAGCAGCTTATCGTCTGCTAGCGGGGCTAATGAGCAGTTCTTC. It specifies CASSLSSASGANEQFF.

This clone was recorded a few times. V usage is TRBV6-8 and J usage is TRBJ2-1, with a tentative D call TRBD2 (5 bases). Germline V lookup: CDR1 MNHGY, CDR2 SAAAGT. The V end was cut by 6 bases, the J end by 1 base, with 13 bases between. The CDR3 has 15 residues. In nucleotides, the CDR3 is TGTGCCAGCAGGCGAAGCGGTTTTTCCTACAATGAGCAGTTCTTC. Translation: CASRRSGFSYNEQFF.

This clone is large. The chain has TRBV9 and TRBJ2-1, with D possibly being TRBD1 or TRBD2 (5 bases each). V shed 7 bases and J shed 0 bases, with 14 bases lying between them. The germline gives CDR1 SGDLS, CDR2 YYNGEE. This CDR3 is built from 15 residues. DNA for the CDR3: TGTGCCAGCCAAGGGGAGCGGAGCTCCTACAATGAGCAGTTCTTC. Protein: CASQGERSSYNEQFF.

In its sample, this clone was seen a few times. The chain employs TRBV11-3 and TRBJ2-2; TRBD2 matches at 12 bases. With 6 bases clipped from V and 7 bases from J, the junction kept 6 bases outside the gene matches. The CDR3 has 15 amino acids. CDR1 is SGHNT and CDR2 is YENEEA in the germline V gene. The CDR3 DNA follows: TGTGCCAGCAGTTTTCTAGCGGGGGGGAACGGGGAGCTGTTTTTT. Translated, it gives CASSFLAGGNGELFF.

This clone showed up just a few times. The chain couples TRBV30 to TRBJ2-7; D assignment may be TRBD1 or TRBD2 (5 bases each). This CDR3 is built from 13 residues. Germline assignment: CDR1 GTSNPN and CDR2 SVGIG (reference sequence). Trimming cost V 0 bases and J 6 bases, with 12 bases left between them. In DNA form, the CDR3 reads TGTGCCTGGAGTGTACATAAGGGGACCGAGCAGTACTTC. It translates to CAWSVHKGTEQYF. Based on the CDR3 plus reference TRBV30 and TRBJ2-7, the full variable domain is SQTIHQWPATLVQPVGSPLSLECTVEGTSNPNLYWYRQAAGRGLQLLFYSVGIGQISSEVPQNLSASRPQDRQFILSSKKLLLSDSGFYLCAWSVHKGTEQYFGPGTRLTVT.

The chain employs TRBV9 and TRBJ1-4; a weak D match, TRBD1 (5 bases). Trimming stripped 4 bases from V and 0 bases from J, with 10 bases between. Germline loops: CDR1 SGDLS, CDR2 YYNGEE. This CDR3 is built from 15 residues. CDR3 region: CASSPQATTNEKLFF. The CDR3 DNA reads as TGTGCCAGCAGCCCACAGGCCACAACTAATGAAAAACTGTTTTTT. The variable domain in full, with the rest retrieved from reference TRBV9 and TRBJ1-4, is DSGVTQTPKHLITATGQRVTLRCSPRSGDLSVYWYQQSLDQGLQFLIQYYNGEERAKGNILERFSAQQFPDLHSELNLSSLELGDSALYFCASSPQATTNEKLFFGSGTQLSVL.

This clone is large in the sample. The gene calls are TRBV11-3 and TRBJ2-2; D might be TRBD2 (6 bases). The CDR3 length is 15 residues. CDR1 SGHNT and CDR2 YENEEA come from the germline V gene. Deletions cut 4 bases from V and 3 bases from J, with 12 bases between. The CDR3 nucleotides read TGTGCCAGCAGCTGGAGCGGGTCCCACACCGGGGAGCTGTTTTTT. Translated: CASSWSGSHTGELFF.

This clone ranks as large. The gene calls are TRBV6-8 and TRBJ1-5; D ambiguous. CDR3 length equals 15 residues. In germline, CDR1 is MNHGY, CDR2 SAAAGT. Trimming took off 6 bases at V and 5 bases at J, with 17 bases between the two ends. The CDR3 reads CASREDWPRHQPQHF. DNA of the CDR3: TGTGCCAGCAGGGAAGACTGGCCTCGTCATCAGCCCCAGCATTTT.

The chain employs TRBV18 and TRBJ2-2; no firm D call. CDR3 length: 15 residues. Trimming took off 4 bases at V and 1 base at J, with 10 bases between the two ends. The germline gives CDR1 KGHSH, CDR2 LQKENI. CDR3 coding DNA: TGTGCCAGCTCACGAATGGAGTTGAACACCGGGGAGCTGTTTTTT. It encodes CASSRMELNTGELFF. The variable domain in full, with the rest retrieved from reference TRBV18 and TRBJ2-2, is NAGVMQNPRHLVRRRGQEARLRCSPMKGHSHVYWYRQLPEEGLKFMVYLQKENIIDESGMPKERFSAEFPKEGPSILRIQQVVRGDSAAYFCASSRMELNTGELFFGEGSRLTVL.

This clone is labeled as large. V is TRBV11-3 and J is TRBJ1-4; 10 bases align to TRBD1. V shed 5 bases, J shed 8 bases, and the junction held 5 bases outside the gene matches. Per the germline V gene, CDR1 is SGHNT and CDR2 is YENEEA. The CDR3 length is 14 residues. The CDR3 region is CASSRDRGGEKLFF. The CDR3 DNA reads TGTGCCAGCAGCCGGGACAGGGGAGGAGAAAAACTGTTTTTT.

The V call is TRBV18, the J call TRBJ2-2; 7 bases are shared with TRBD2. The CDR3 is made up of 18 amino acids. Germline V gene lookup returns CDR1 KGHSH and CDR2 LQKENI. The V gene end was trimmed by 5 bases and the J gene end by 3 bases; junction bases not matched to a gene: 15. Here the CDR3 DNA reads TGTGCCAGCTCAGGGGAGTGGAGCGGGGCGCCTGACACCGGGGAGCTGTTTTTT. Its protein is CASSGEWSGAPDTGELFF.

This clone was seen more than once but under ten times. The CDR3 DNA is TGTGCCAGCAGTTACGGGCAGGGGGACACTGAAGCTTTCTTT. As protein: CASSYGQGDTEAFF. The gene calls are TRBV6-8 and TRBJ1-1; TRBD1 matches 7 bases. The CDR3 covers 14 residues. Germline V gives CDR1 MNHGY, CDR2 SAAAGT. V dropped 2 bases and J dropped 3; count of bases not matched to a gene: 3.

This clone qualifies as medium-sized (0.01 to 0.1%). The chain couples TRBV7-1 to TRBJ1-1; no firm D call. TRBV7-1 is marked as an open reading frame, function uncertain. The CDR3 runs to 13 residues. V was cut by 5 bases and J by 0 bases, with 7 bases left in between. The CDR3 nucleotides read TGTGCCAGCAGCCCGATAGTGAACACTGAAGCTTTCTTT. Translating it yields CASSPIVNTEAFF.

This clone was counted only a few times. CDR3 DNA: TGTGCCAGTAGTATTAGGGCAGGGGCGGACGAAAAACTGTTTTTT. It specifies CASSIRAGADEKLFF. V and J are TRBV19 and TRBJ1-4; D possibly corresponds to TRBD1 (6 bases). Germline V lookup: CDR1 LNHDA, CDR2 SQIVND (reference sequence). With 3 bases removed from V and 8 bases from J, the gap between germline ends came to 16 bases. The CDR3 length is 15 residues.

This clone is termed medium-sized. CDR3 region: CASSPRGGGSGNTIYF. The CDR3 DNA is TGTGCCAGCAGCCCTCGGGGAGGGGGCTCTGGAAACACCATATATTTT. The chain recombines TRBV11-3 with TRBJ1-3; perhaps TRBD1 as D (6 bases). The CDR3 sequence is 16 residues long. In germline, CDR1 is SGHNT, CDR2 YENEEA. V shed 5 bases and J shed 0 bases, with 14 bases lying between them.

The CDR3 is CASSKTGGRYQETQYF. Written as DNA, the CDR3 is TGTGCCAGTAGTAAAACGGGCGGGAGATACCAAGAGACCCAGTACTTC. The J gene is TRBJ2-5, the V gene TRBV19, with 7 bases lining up with TRBD2. With 4 bases clipped from V and 0 bases from J, the junction kept 8 bases outside the gene matches. CDR3 length: 16 residues. Germline CDR1 LNHDA, CDR2 SQIVND (reference sequence).

By share, this clone counts as medium-sized. The V and J genes are TRBV11-3 and TRBJ2-1; D perhaps matches TRBD2 (5 bases). Trimming took 5 bases from V and 2 from J, leaving 13 bases between them. CDR1 and CDR2 from the germline V gene are SGHNT and YENEEA. The CDR3 runs 15 residues. The CDR3, as DNA: TGTGCCAGCAGCCCAGTGGGAGTCGCCTACAATGAGCAGTTCTTC. It specifies CASSPVGVAYNEQFF. The full variable domain, completed using reference TRBV11-3 and TRBJ2-1, is EAGVVQSPRYKIIEKKQPVAFWCNPISGHNTLYWYLQNLGQGPELLIRYENEEAVDDSQLPKDRFSAERLKGVDSTLKIQPAELGDSAVYLCASSPVGVAYNEQFFGPGTRLTVL.

This clone is labeled as large (0.1 to 1%). This chain's CDR3 is CASSPTAAANTGELFF. The CDR3 DNA follows: TGTGCCAGCAGCCCCACAGCGGCGGCGAACACCGGGGAGCTGTTTTTT. This chain links TRBV11-3 with TRBJ2-2; tentatively, D is TRBD2 (5 bases). V lost 5 bases, J lost 0 bases, and 13 bases lay in between. Looked up from germline, CDR1 is SGHNT and CDR2 is YENEEA. CDR3 size: 16 residues.